This entry lists 16 T cell receptor beta chains sequenced from one sample in a study of T cell responses to AZD1222 COVID-19 vaccine. Only in-frame clones appear in the TCRdb table, and some are missing; sequencing was by immunoSEQ multiplex PCR. The table records about 83,000 clones, approximately 90% of them present only once. Sequences were derived from peripheral blood, sampled 28 days after the second AZD1222 dose. Receptor source: an adult who received the AZD1222 COVID-19 vaccine.

The gene calls are TRBV2 and TRBJ2-7; D remains unclear. CDR1 and CDR2 (germline): SNHLY, FYNNEI. There are 13 residues in the CDR3. Between the trimmed V and J ends, which lost 6 bases and 2 bases, there was a span of 11 bases. CDR3 amino acids: CASRGWLAYEQYF. DNA of the CDR3: TGTGCCAGCAGGGGTTGGCTAGCCTACGAGCAGTACTTC. The full variable domain, in which reference TRBV2 and TRBJ2-7 provide the parts outside the CDR3, is EPEVTQTPSHQVTQMGQEVILRCVPISNHLYFYWYRQILGQKVEFLVSFYNNEISEKSEIFDDQFSVERPDGSNFTLKIRSTKLEDSAMYFCASRGWLAYEQYFGPGTRLTVT.

The V and J genes are TRBV28 and TRBJ1-5; the D is unclear. Germline V gives CDR1 MDHEN, CDR2 SYDVKM. The CDR3 consists of 17 residues. Trimming pared 2 bases from V and 0 bases from J, leaving 14 bases between. This CDR3 is CASSLSKLGYSNQPQHF. The CDR3, as DNA: TGTGCCAGCAGTTTAAGCAAGTTGGGGTATAGCAATCAGCCCCAGCATTTT.

The sample holds a few counts of this clone. CDR3 DNA sequence: TGTGCCAGTAGTAAAATGACAGGCCTCCGAAAAGAGCAGTTCTTC. Its protein product is CASSKMTGLRKEQFF. This rearrangement joins TRBV19 to TRBJ2-1, with D tentatively TRBD1 (6 bases). This CDR3 has 15 amino acids. V was clipped by 4 bases and J by 10 bases, with 20 bases between them. The germline gives CDR1 LNHDA, CDR2 SQIVND (reference sequence).

The CDR3 nucleotides are TGTGCCAGCTCACCGGGACAGGGCGGAAACACCATATATTTT. Its translation: CASSPGQGGNTIYF. V is TRBV18 and J is TRBJ1-3; the match to TRBD1 covers 9 bases. Germline values: CDR1 KGHSH, CDR2 LQKENI. V lost 3 bases, J lost 4 bases, and 1 base stayed unmatched. The CDR3 runs 14 residues.

V and J are TRBV7-8 and TRBJ2-7, with a tentative D call TRBD2 (6 bases). This CDR3 contains 18 residues. Trimming shortened V by 2 bases and J by 0 bases, and 20 bases separated the two germline ends. The germline V gene encodes CDR1 SGHVS and CDR2 FQNEAQ. CDR3 nucleotides: TGTGCCAGCAGCTTATTGGGGGTGACTAGGGCGAGCTCCTACGAGCAGTACTTC. It is translated as CASSLLGVTRASSYEQYF.

The chain combines TRBV7-2 with TRBJ1-2; 11 bases match TRBD1. CDR1 is SGHTA and CDR2 is FQGNSA in the germline V gene. V shed 4 bases, J shed 4 bases, and the junction held 5 bases outside the gene matches. The CDR3 runs 15 residues. CDR3: CASSSRDRGFYGYTF. The DNA of the CDR3 is TGTGCCAGCAGCTCCCGGGACAGGGGGTTCTATGGCTACACCTTC.

The gene calls are TRBV7-3 and TRBJ1-1, with D perhaps matching TRBD1 (6 bases). The V end lost 5 bases, the J end lost 1 base, and 11 bases lay between the germline ends. This CDR3 has 14 residues. Germline CDR1 reads SGHTA; CDR2 reads FQGTGA. The CDR3 loop is CASSAGQQNTEAFF. DNA of the CDR3: TGTGCCAGCAGCGCCGGACAGCAGAACACTGAAGCTTTCTTT.

The chain uses TRBV21-1 and TRBJ2-1; TRBD1, the table's D call, lacks a check against the DNA. TRBV21-1 is a recognized pseudogene. This CDR3 contains 14 residues. CDR3 amino acids: CATSGRGSYNEQFF. The CDR3 coding sequence is TGTGCCACCTCTGGCAGGGGGTCGTACAATGAGCAGTTCTTC.

The chain couples TRBV19 to TRBJ1-6, with a possible D match to TRBD1 (5 bases). V dropped 3 bases and J dropped 7 bases, with 16 bases sitting between them. The CDR3 runs 16 residues. Germline V lookup: CDR1 LNHDA, CDR2 SQIVND (reference sequence). The CDR3 DNA reads TGTGCCAGTAGTATCTCGAAGAGGGCAGGGAATTCACCCCTCCACTTT. It encodes CASSISKRAGNSPLHF.

The CDR3 DNA reads as TGCGCCAGCAGAACGTGGGGGACTCCTGAAGCTTTCTTT. Protein sequence: CASRTWGTPEAFF. The V and J genes are TRBV5-1 and TRBJ1-1; D perhaps matches TRBD1 (5 bases). Germline-derived CDR1 and CDR2 are SGHRS and YFSETQ. The CDR3 sequence is 13 residues long. V gave up 5 bases and J gave up 6 bases, with 14 bases separating them.

The chain couples TRBV5-5 to TRBJ2-2; 7 nucleotides align to TRBD1. J was trimmed by 5 bases and V by 5 bases; bases with no gene match: 12. The CDR3 runs to 16 residues. The V gene's germline CDR1 is SGHKS and CDR2 YYEKEE (reference sequence). The CDR3 loop reads CASSALSRGYTGELFF. As DNA, the CDR3 is TGTGCCAGCAGTGCTCTTTCCAGGGGGTATACCGGGGAGCTGTTTTTT.

The chain employs TRBV6-2 or TRBV6-3 and TRBJ1-2; D unresolved. The V and J ends lost 0 bases and 4 bases respectively, with 3 bases between them. In germline, CDR1 is MNHEY, CDR2 SVGEGT. The CDR3 is 12 amino acids. The chain's CDR3 is CASSYSFYGYTF. DNA of the CDR3: TGTGCCAGCAGTTACTCCTTCTATGGCTACACCTTC.

The rearrangement uses TRBV18 and TRBJ1-2; TRBD1 agrees at 8 bases. Looked up from germline, CDR1 is KGHSH and CDR2 is LQKENI. The CDR3 is 15 residues long. With 3 bases clipped from V and 6 bases from J, the junction kept 9 bases outside the gene matches. Here the CDR3 reads CASSPTLDRANGYTF. The DNA of the CDR3 is TGTGCCAGCTCACCCACCTTGGACAGGGCCAATGGCTACACCTTC.

The chain carries TRBV15 and TRBJ2-1, with D possibly matching TRBD2 (6 bases). Germline CDR1 reads LNHNV; CDR2 reads YYDKDF (reference sequence). With 2 bases removed from V and 11 bases from J, the gap between germline ends came to 13 bases. The CDR3 spans 13 residues. CDR3 sequence (DNA): TGTGCCACCAGCAGACCATCTAGCGAGAAGCAGTTCTTC. The encoded protein is CATSRPSSEKQFF.

This rearrangement joins TRBV9 to TRBJ2-3; D remains ambiguous. This CDR3 has 17 residues. Trimming left V 0 bases short and J 2 bases short, with 16 bases between. Germline-derived CDR1 and CDR2 are SGDLS and YYNGEE. Written as DNA, the CDR3 is TGTGCCAGCAGCGTAGAGAGGTCCGTCCCTTCCACAGATACGCAGTATTTT. Protein: CASSVERSVPSTDTQYF.

The chain carries TRBV12-3 or TRBV12-4 and TRBJ2-3, with TRBD2 identical over 7 bases. J lost 10 bases, V lost 0 bases, and 4 bases had no gene match. The CDR3 extends over 13 amino acids. This CDR3 reads CASSLAGGGAQYF. The CDR3 region has the DNA TGTGCCAGCAGTTTAGCGGGGGGAGGGGCGCAGTATTTT.